This TCR beta chain was retrieved from a study of PD-L1 blockade in urothelial cancer. In the study overall: Patients' atezolizumab regimen, 1,200 mg intravenously every 3 weeks, began in the mid-2010s. Median blood clonality was around 0.086, with 86,000 or so unique TCRs. Study-wide results and limits: It was durable-benefit patients whose tumor-associated blood clones expanded more at 3 weeks.

A word on this clone: The target antigen is unknown.

Germline values: CDR1 SGHDN, CDR2 FVKESK. After removal of 5 bases from V and 0 bases from J, the junction contained 6 bases not matched to a gene. The CDR3 is 15 residues long. In each PCR, synthetic TCR analog templates were spiked in. TCRdb keeps only in-frame clones here, not all; method: immunoSEQ multiplex PCR. Found here are under 40,000 clones, 80% to 90% of them singletons; the top ten hold around 2%. This TCR was sampled from a man aged 55 to 69 with urothelial cancer. Sequenced material: PBMCs, taken around atezolizumab (anti-PD-L1) treatment. This chain uses TRBV14 with TRBJ1-1; 7 bases map to TRBD1. CDR3 in DNA: TGTGCCAGCAGCACCCAAGGGGGCTTGAACACTGAAGCTTTCTTT. Translated: CASSTQGGLNTEAFF.